This T cell receptor beta chain is drawn from a study of T cell repertoires in cytomegalovirus infection. The overall study: Carrying CMV and the relevant HLA type showed in public TCR beta signatures. Points from the study as a whole: What dominated the ex vivo response were HLA-C-restricted CMV-specific TCR beta clonotypes. Carriers of CMV plus the relevant HLA were identified by cumulative public TCR beta family frequency.

TCRdb reprocessed the reads via MiXCR and lists one record per CDR3 protein. The sample gives around 630,000 distinct CDR3 sequences, 20% to 30% of which show up once; 6.5% to 10% is in the top ten. CDR1 and CDR2 from the germline V gene are SEHNR and FQNEAQ (reference sequence). The CDR3 extends over 13 amino acids. V was pared by 5 bases and J by 6 bases, with 5 bases of the junction left unmatched. This clonotype was observed at least ten times. Its antigen is as yet unknown. The V and J genes are TRBV7-9 and TRBJ2-7; TRBD1 agrees at 9 bases. The clonotype originates from a human donor in good health (CMV status not recorded). Some clones in this sample may be carry-over from other donors' samples. The sample comprised CD8+ T cells from PBMCs. The CDR3: CASSPGQGVEQYV. CDR3 sequence (DNA): TGTGCCAGCAGCCCGGGACAGGGTGTCGAGCAGTACGTC.